This TCR beta chain was identified in a study of OX40 agonist ivuxolimab in advanced cancers. Looking at the study overall: Ivuxolimab was a fully human IgG2 agonistic monoclonal antibody targeting the costimulatory receptor OX40 (CD134). Partial responses occurred in three dose-escalation patients, of whom one had hepatocellular carcinoma and two had cutaneous melanoma. The monotherapy dose-escalation portion (N of about 49 patients) of the phase I ivuxolimab trial is reported in the paper. Peripheral TCRbeta sequencing was intended to test whether TCR sequence diversity was altered and clonal T-cell expansion was caused by ivuxolimab. Of the approximately 54 patients in dose escalation, 19 had hepatocellular carcinoma, around 15 had melanoma, 9 had renal cell carcinoma and 9 had head and neck cancer. In the dose-escalation cohort, 70% to 85% of patients were male, and the mean age was about 55 years, with a range of 23 to 79. Prior anti-PD-1, anti-PD-L1 or anti-CTLA-4 therapy was permitted, and roughly two fifths of dose-escalation patients had received checkpoint inhibitors. Intravenous ivuxolimab was administered to patients every 2 weeks at six dose levels: 0.01, 0.1, 0.3, 1.5, 3 and 10 mg/kg.

V is pared back by 0 bases and J by 5 bases, with 10 bases lying between the germline termini. As encoded in the germline V gene, CDR1 is LGHNA while CDR2 is YSLEER. The CDR3 sequence holds 14 residues, the cysteine and phenylalanine included. The only DNA kept is the CDR3, 42 bases in frame from the first base. For sequencing of the TCRbeta CDR3 region, genomic DNA was extracted from the sorted cells. TCRbeta CDR3 regions were sequenced using the immunoSEQ Assay. Here the immuneACCESS table is served through TCRdb, limited to in-frame sequences with V and J called. Missing clones are a known gap in these copies; in checked studies unresolved V genes cover under half, and the rest lacks a known reason. The sample table lists roughly 70,000 clones, 70% to 90% of them with a count of one. The ten largest clones capture about 8.2% of the sample. The trial excluded patients who had a history of autoimmune disease or who were on systemic immunosuppression. In every dose cohort, peripheral blood was drawn for TCR sequencing at baseline, cycle 4 day 1, and cycle 7 day 1. Samples came from an open-label, multicenter, first-in-human phase I dose-escalation trial of ivuxolimab. Adults with locally advanced or metastatic melanoma, renal cell, hepatocellular, or head and neck squamous cell carcinoma were enrolled in the trial. Before TCR sequencing, CD4+ T cells and CD8+ T cells were sorted from peripheral blood as separate populations.

What the research found in general, with its limitations: Antigen specificity was not determined for the clonally expanded peripheral T cells. In the 0.1-3.0 mg/kg groups, partial responders were among the patients with the lowest normalized peripheral clonal expansion, particularly in CD8+ T cells. Low levels of normalized T-cell clonal expansion were also seen in some nonresponding patients. On average, CD8+ T cells showed more expanded clones than CD4+ T cells after ivuxolimab. At doses of 0.1 to 3.0 mg/kg, clonal expansion of both CD4+ and CD8+ T cells in blood was seen between baseline and week 6.

Regarding this clone: Its antigen remains undetermined. Per-nucleotide qualities are absent, and no much larger clonotype sits a single base away.

This sequence was found in an adult with an advanced solid tumor such as melanoma, head and neck, liver or kidney cancer. The input for sequencing was CD4+ or CD8+ T cells sorted from blood, taken in a trial of the OX40 agonist ivuxolimab. This receptor chain uses TRBV4-3 and TRBJ1-1; TRBD1 is a weak D gene call, 5 bases matching. The sequence in DNA is TGCGCCAGCAGCCAAGATGACCGGGGGACTGAAGCTTTCTTT. This translates into CASSQDDRGTEAFF.